These T cell receptor beta chains were read from a single sample in a study of T-cell reconstitution after alpha-beta-depleted transplantation in children. Using its own MiXCR run on the PCR reads, TCRdb lists one record per CDR3 protein. Of approximately 220,000 distinct CDR3 sequences in the sample, about a sixth were seen once. The material sequenced was PBMCs, mostly from graft donor cells, taken 360 days after TCRalphabeta/CD19-depleted stem cell transplant. Receptor source: a male patient between 2 and 10 years old who had a stem cell transplant for acute lymphoblastic leukemia, so the T cells may come from the graft donor. Both conserved end residues are part of each CDR3. Each record gives: V gene, D gene, J gene, clone size, CDR3 protein, CDR3 DNA. D genes are given only for firm matches. The size entry is marked missing in some rows and otherwise reads once, few, many or a size class.

TRBV9	NA	TRBJ2-7	NA	CASSVGQKDEQYF	TGTGCCAGCAGCGTCGGACAAAAAGACGAGCAGTACTTC
TRBV20-1	TRBD1	TRBJ2-5	NA	CSARGDRAEEETQYF	TGCAGTGCTAGAGGGGACAGGGCAGAGGAAGAGACCCAGTACTTC
TRBV7-6	TRBD1	TRBJ1-1	many	CASSLGLGQAYTEAFF	TGTGCCAGCAGCTTGGGACTCGGACAGGCCTACACTGAAGCTTTCTTT
TRBV20-1	TRBD1	TRBJ1-1	NA	CSASEGANTEAFF	TGCAGTGCTAGTGAGGGGGCCAACACTGAAGCTTTCTTT
TRBV5-1	NA	TRBJ2-5	NA	CASSLAARRAQETQYF	TGCGCCAGCAGCTTGGCCGCCCGGCGGGCCCAAGAGACCCAGTACTTC
TRBV20-1	NA	TRBJ2-5	few	CSVEGGPQETQYF	TGCAGTGTAGAGGGGGGGCCTCAAGAGACCCAGTACTTC
TRBV27	NA	TRBJ2-3	few	CASMPGGSTDTQYF	TGTGCCAGCATGCCAGGGGGGAGCACAGATACGCAGTATTTT
TRBV7-7	NA	TRBJ2-1	few	CASSPARAHNEQFF	TGTGCTAGCAGCCCCGCTAGAGCGCACAATGAGCAGTTCTTC
TRBV6-1	NA	TRBJ2-2	few	CAIGGKRDTGELFF	TGTGCCATAGGGGGAAAGCGGGACACCGGGGAGCTGTTTTTT
TRBV12-3/TRBV12-4	NA	TRBJ2-1	many	CASSLTLGGYEQFF	TGTGCCAGCAGTTTAACACTAGGCGGGTATGAGCAGTTCTTC
TRBV27	TRBD1	TRBJ2-3	NA	CASSLRDRATDTQYF	TGTGCCAGCAGTTTACGGGACAGGGCAACAGATACGCAGTATTTT